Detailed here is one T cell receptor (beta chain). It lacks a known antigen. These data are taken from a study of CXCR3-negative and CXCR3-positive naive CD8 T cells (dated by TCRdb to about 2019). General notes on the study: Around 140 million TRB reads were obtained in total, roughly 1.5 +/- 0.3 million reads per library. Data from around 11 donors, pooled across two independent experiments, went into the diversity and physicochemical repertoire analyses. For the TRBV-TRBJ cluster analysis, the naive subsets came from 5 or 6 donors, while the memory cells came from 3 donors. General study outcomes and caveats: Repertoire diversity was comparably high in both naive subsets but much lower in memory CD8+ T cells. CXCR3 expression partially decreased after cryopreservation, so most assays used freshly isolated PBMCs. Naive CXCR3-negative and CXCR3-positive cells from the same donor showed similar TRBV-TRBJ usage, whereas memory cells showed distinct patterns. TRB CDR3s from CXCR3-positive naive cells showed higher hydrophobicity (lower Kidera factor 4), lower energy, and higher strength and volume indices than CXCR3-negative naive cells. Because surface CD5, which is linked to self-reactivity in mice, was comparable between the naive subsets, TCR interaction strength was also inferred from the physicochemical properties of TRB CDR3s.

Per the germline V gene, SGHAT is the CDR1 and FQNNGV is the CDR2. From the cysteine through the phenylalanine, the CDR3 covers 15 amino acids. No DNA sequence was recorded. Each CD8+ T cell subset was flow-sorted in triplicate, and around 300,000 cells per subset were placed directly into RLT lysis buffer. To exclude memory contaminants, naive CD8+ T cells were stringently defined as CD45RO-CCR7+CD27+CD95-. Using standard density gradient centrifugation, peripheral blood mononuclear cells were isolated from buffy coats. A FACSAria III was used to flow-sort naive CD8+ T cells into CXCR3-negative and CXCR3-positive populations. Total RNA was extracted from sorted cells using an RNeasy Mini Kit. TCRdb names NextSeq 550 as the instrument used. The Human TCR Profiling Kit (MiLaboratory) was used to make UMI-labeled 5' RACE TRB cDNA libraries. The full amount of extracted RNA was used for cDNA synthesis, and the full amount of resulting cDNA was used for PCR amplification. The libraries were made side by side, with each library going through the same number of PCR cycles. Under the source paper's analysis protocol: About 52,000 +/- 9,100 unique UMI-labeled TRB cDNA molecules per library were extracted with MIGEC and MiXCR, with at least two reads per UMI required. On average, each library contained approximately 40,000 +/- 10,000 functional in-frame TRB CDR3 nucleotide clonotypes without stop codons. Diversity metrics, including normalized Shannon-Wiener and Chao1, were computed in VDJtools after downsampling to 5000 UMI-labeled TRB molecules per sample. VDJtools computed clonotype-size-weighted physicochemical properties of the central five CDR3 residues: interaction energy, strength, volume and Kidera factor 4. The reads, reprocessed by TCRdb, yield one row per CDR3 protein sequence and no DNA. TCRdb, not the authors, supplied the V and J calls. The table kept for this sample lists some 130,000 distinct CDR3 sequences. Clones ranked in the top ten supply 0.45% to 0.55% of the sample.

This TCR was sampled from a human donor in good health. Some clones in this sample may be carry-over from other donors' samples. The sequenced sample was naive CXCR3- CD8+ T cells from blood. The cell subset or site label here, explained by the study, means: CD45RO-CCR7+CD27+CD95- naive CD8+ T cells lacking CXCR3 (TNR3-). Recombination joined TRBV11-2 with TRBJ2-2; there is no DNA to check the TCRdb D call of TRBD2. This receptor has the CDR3 CASSLTSVGTGELFF.